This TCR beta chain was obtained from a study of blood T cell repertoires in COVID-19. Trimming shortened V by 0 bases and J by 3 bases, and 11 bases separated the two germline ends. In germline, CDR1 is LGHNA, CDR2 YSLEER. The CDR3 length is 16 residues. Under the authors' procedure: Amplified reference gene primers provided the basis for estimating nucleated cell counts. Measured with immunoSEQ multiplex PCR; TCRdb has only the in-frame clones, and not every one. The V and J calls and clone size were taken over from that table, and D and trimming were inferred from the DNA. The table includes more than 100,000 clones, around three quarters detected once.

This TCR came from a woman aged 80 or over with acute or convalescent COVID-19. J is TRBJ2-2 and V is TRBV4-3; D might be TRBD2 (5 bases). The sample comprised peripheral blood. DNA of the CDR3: TGCGCCAGCAGCCAAGAATACCTAGCCTACACCGGGGAGCTGTTTTTT. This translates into CASSQEYLAYTGELFF.